This T cell receptor (beta chain) was profiled in a study of regulatory T cells in long-lasting Graves disease. Findings of the study overall: Patients with persistent disease showed a bias toward TRBV28, TRBJ1-2 and TRBJ2-5.

Germline V lookup: CDR1 SGHTA, CDR2 FQGNSA. The CDR3 is 16 amino acids. V lost 6 bases and J 4 bases, leaving 20 bases between the germline ends. As to time point: persistent/refractory GD, antithyroid drugs over 5 years with positive TRAb. Making the TCR library involved RNA that had been extracted from PBMCs. An approximately 10-milliliter sample of peripheral blood was drawn into EDTA tubes. Points on this clonotype: Its antigen is as yet unknown.

Building of the TCR beta libraries involved iRepertoire HTBI primers and Arm-PCR of CDR3 regions. One entry per CDR3 protein results from TCRdb running MiXCR on the multiplex PCR reads. This table holds 400,000 to 500,000 distinct CDR3 sequences, less than 25% found once. The TCR was taken from a female donor with Graves disease. The chain combines TRBV7-2 with TRBJ2-3; D not resolved. The source material was peripheral blood mononuclear cells (PBMCs), sampled when the disease was refractory, from a patient treated with antithyroid drugs. The CDR3 is CASRRTITASPDTQYF. The CDR3 DNA reads as TGTGCCAGCAGGAGGACCATAACGGCCAGCCCAGATACGCAGTATTTT.